The entry below gives a single T cell receptor (beta chain) sequence along with its context. As handled by the study authors: Reference gene primer amplification gave estimated nucleated cell counts. Only in-frame clones appear in the TCRdb table, and some are missing; sequencing was by immunoSEQ multiplex PCR. That table is the source of V, J and clone size, and D and trimming were worked out from the DNA. Among about 160,000 clones listed, almost 85% were seen once. There are 13 residues in the CDR3. V was pared by 2 bases and J by 6 bases, with 8 bases between. CDR1 and CDR2 (germline): SGHTA, FQGTGA. The data stem from a study of blood T cell repertoires in COVID-19. About the study: Spain, Italy and the United States supplied samples that represented acute and convalescent COVID-19.

The chain couples TRBV7-3 to TRBJ1-5; D not resolved. Sequencing was carried out using peripheral blood. The receptor's source is a man aged 18 to 35 with active or convalescent COVID-19. The DNA for the CDR3 is TGTGCCAGCAGCTTACGGGGAGGTCAGCCCCAGCATTTT. Residues: CASSLRGGQPQHF.